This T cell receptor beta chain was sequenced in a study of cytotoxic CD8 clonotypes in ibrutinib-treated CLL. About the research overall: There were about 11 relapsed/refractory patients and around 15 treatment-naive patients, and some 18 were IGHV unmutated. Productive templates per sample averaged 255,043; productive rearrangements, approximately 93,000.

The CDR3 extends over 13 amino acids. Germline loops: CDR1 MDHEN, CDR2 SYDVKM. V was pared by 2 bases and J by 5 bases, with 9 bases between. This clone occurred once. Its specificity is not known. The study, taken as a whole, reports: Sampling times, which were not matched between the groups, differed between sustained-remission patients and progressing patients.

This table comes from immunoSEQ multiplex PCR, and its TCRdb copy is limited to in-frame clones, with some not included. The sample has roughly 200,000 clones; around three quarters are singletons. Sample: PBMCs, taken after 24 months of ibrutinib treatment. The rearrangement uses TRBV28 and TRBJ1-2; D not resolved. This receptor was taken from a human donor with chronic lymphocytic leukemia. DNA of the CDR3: TGTGCCAGCAGTTTACAGGCGGGTTATGGCTACACCTTC. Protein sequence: CASSLQAGYGYTF.